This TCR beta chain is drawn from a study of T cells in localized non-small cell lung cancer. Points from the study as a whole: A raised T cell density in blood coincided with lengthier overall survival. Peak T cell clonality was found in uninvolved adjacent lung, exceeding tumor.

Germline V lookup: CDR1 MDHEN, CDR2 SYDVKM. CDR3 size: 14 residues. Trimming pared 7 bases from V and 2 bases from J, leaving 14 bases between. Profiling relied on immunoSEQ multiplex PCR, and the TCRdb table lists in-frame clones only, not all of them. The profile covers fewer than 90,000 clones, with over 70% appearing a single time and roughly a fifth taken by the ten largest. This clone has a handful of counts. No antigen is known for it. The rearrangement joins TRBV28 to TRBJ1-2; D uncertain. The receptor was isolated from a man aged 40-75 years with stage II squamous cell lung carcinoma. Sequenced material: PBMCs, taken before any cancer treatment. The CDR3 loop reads CASTRRGRNYGYTF. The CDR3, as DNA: TGTGCCAGCACCCGCAGAGGACGGAACTATGGCTACACCTTC.